The clone carrying this TCR beta chain was detected many times. Its antigen remains unknown. This sample is drawn from a study of neurological immune-mediated disorders. The cDNA was synthesized by means of template-switch 5'RACE, which was carried out with 10-nucleotide random UMIs. TCRdb ran MiXCR on the 5' RACE reads and lists one entry per CDR3 protein. The sample holds 20,000 to 25,000 distinct CDR3 sequences, approximately 5.9% seen once. Sorted libraries were made with approximately 920,000 CD4+ or CD8+ T cells. V was cut by 5 bases and J by 4 bases, with 17 bases left in between. Germline V gene data show CDR1 as SGHTA and CDR2 as FQGNSA. The CDR3 length is 15 residues. The study, taken as a whole, reports: The expanded clones of different subjects shared no CDR3 amino acid sequences (suggesting private repertoires in all groups).

The chain couples TRBV7-2 to TRBJ1-2; D may be TRBD1 (6 bases). Material: CD8+ T cells from blood. The TCR was taken from a man younger than 35 in good health. The CDR3, as DNA: TGTGCCAGCAGCCCGGGACACCGGAGGCTCTATGGCTACACCTTC. Its protein product is CASSPGHRRLYGYTF.